A few counts support the clone carrying this T cell receptor (beta chain). The CDR3 runs 12 residues. The V gene's germline CDR1 is LGHDT and CDR2 YNNKEL (reference sequence). With 8 bases removed from V and 3 bases from J, the gap between germline ends came to 10 bases. This entry comes from a study of blood T cell repertoires in COVID-19. Libraries were prepared by immunoSEQ multiplex PCR; TCRdb keeps only in-frame clonotypes and omits some of them. The table has 400,000 to 450,000 clones, around 89% seen once; the top ten hold 1.1%. The V call is TRBV3-1 (or the pseudogene TRBV3-2), the J call TRBJ1-2, with D unclear. Source material: PBMCs or T cells enriched from blood (not recorded which). The origin of this receptor is a man younger than 40 who had recovered from COVID-19. CDR3 loop: CASLGRDYGYTF. In DNA, the CDR3 is TGTGCCAGCTTGGGCAGAGACTATGGCTACACCTTC.